The 22 T cell receptor beta chains presented below share a single source sample, sequenced in a study of OX40 agonist ivuxolimab in advanced cancers. Measured with immunoSEQ multiplex PCR; TCRdb has only the in-frame clones, and not every one. The data contain about 80,000 clones, about 86% of them singletons. Sequenced material: CD4+ or CD8+ T cells sorted from blood, taken in a trial of the OX40 agonist ivuxolimab. These receptors were collected from an adult with an advanced solid tumor such as melanoma, head and neck, liver or kidney cancer.

The V and J genes are TRBV19 and TRBJ1-4; D ambiguous. Trimming removed 11 bases from V and 8 bases from J, with 15 bases in between. The germline V gene encodes CDR1 LNHDA and CDR2 SQIVND (reference sequence). The CDR3 spans 12 residues. The CDR3 spells CADGGSEEKLFF. CDR3 bases: TGTGCCGACGGAGGGAGCGAGGAAAAACTGTTTTTT.

DNA for the CDR3: TGCGCCAGCAGCGTTAGGGCCTGGGGCGAGCAGTACTTC. Encoded protein: CASSVRAWGEQYF. V is TRBV4-3 and J is TRBJ2-7; D is ambiguous. There are 13 residues in the CDR3. The ends were cut back, 5 bases at V and 6 bases at J, with 14 bases in the middle. Germline V gene data show CDR1 as LGHNA and CDR2 as YSLEER.

This clone occurred a few times. V gene TRBV19 combines with J gene TRBJ1-5; a possible D gene is TRBD1 (5 bases). The CDR3 is 14 amino acids. CDR1 and CDR2 from the germline V gene are LNHDA and SQIVND (reference sequence). With 2 bases removed from V and 4 bases from J, the gap between germline ends came to 9 bases. The CDR3 spells CASSIQSGNQPQHF. DNA for the CDR3: TGTGCCAGTAGTATACAGTCAGGGAATCAGCCCCAGCATTTT.

DNA for the CDR3: TGTGCCACCCAGCGGGAGAACACAGATACGCAGTATTTT. Its protein is CATQRENTDTQYF. This chain connects TRBV2 to TRBJ2-3; 8 positions match TRBD2. From germline, CDR1 is SNHLY and CDR2 FYNNEI. V shed 10 bases, J shed 2 bases, and the junction held 5 bases outside the gene matches. The CDR3 loop spans 13 amino acids. Using reference TRBV2 and TRBJ2-3 for the parts outside the CDR3, the full variable domain is EPEVTQTPSHQVTQMGQEVILRCVPISNHLYFYWYRQILGQKVEFLVSFYNNEISEKSEIFDDQFSVERPDGSNFTLKIRSTKLEDSAMYFCATQRENTDTQYFGPGTRLTVL.

V and J are TRBV4-1 and TRBJ1-2; D gene unclear. Per the germline V gene, CDR1 is MGHRA and CDR2 is YSYEKL. The CDR3 is 14 amino acids. V lost 4 bases, J lost 3 bases, and 12 bases lay in between. CDR3: CASSLVNQDYGYTF. CDR3 DNA sequence: TGCGCCAGCAGCCTGGTTAATCAAGACTATGGCTACACCTTC.

The chain uses TRBV9 and TRBJ1-1; D may be TRBD1 (6 bases). The CDR3 has 19 residues. Germline-derived CDR1 and CDR2 are SGDLS and YYNGEE. The germline V and J ends were trimmed by 2 bases and 1 base, with 24 bases remaining between them. In DNA form, the CDR3 reads TGTGCCAGCAGCGTTTCCTCGACAGGTAGAGATAAGGGGAACACTGAAGCTTTCTTT. Translation: CASSVSSTGRDKGNTEAFF.

This chain links TRBV5-1 with TRBJ2-1; 8 bases align to TRBD2. The CDR3 runs to 15 residues. Per germline, CDR1 SGHRS and CDR2 YFSETQ. V dropped 0 bases and J dropped 8; count of bases not matched to a gene: 7. This CDR3 is CASSLGGGRGDEQFF. The CDR3 DNA reads as TGCGCCAGCAGCTTGGGCGGGGGGCGAGGCGATGAGCAGTTCTTC.

V gene TRBV30 combines with J gene TRBJ1-5, with D perhaps TRBD1 (5 bases). The V and J ends lost 5 bases and 6 bases respectively, with 14 bases between them. CDR3 length: 13 amino acids. The germline CDR1 and CDR2 sequences are GTSNPN and SVGIG (reference sequence). The CDR3 nucleotides read TGTGCCTGGGACCGGGGACGGTCTCAGCCCCAGCATTTT. This translates into CAWDRGRSQPQHF.

The rearrangement links TRBV6-1 to TRBJ2-4; a weak D match, TRBD1 (6 bases). V gave up 6 bases and J gave up 3 bases, with 12 bases separating them. The V gene's germline CDR1 is MNHNS and CDR2 SASEGT. The CDR3 has 14 amino acids. The CDR3 DNA is TGTGCCAGCAGCCTCCAGGGGAGCAAAAACATTCAGTACTTC. Translated, it gives CASSLQGSKNIQYF.

This clone was counted between two and nine times. J is TRBJ2-2 and V is TRBV2, with 9 bases that match TRBD1. V was pared by 6 bases and J by 1 base, with 3 bases of the junction left unmatched. Looked up from germline, CDR1 is SNHLY and CDR2 is FYNNEI. The CDR3 is 15 amino acids. CDR3 nucleotides: TGTGCCAGCAGGTACAGGGGGCTGAACACCGGGGAGCTGTTTTTT. Protein product: CASRYRGLNTGELFF.

The V call is TRBV6-1, the J call TRBJ1-6; 8 nucleotides agree with TRBD1. Per germline, CDR1 MNHNS and CDR2 SASEGT. The CDR3 has 17 amino acids. V lost 2 bases to trimming and J lost 10 bases; unmatched junction nucleotides: 13. The DNA for the CDR3 is TGTGCCAGCAGTGAATCGGTGGGAGGGACAGGAGGGTCACCCCTCCACTTT. Translation: CASSESVGGTGGSPLHF.

V usage is TRBV30 and J usage is TRBJ2-2; 9 nucleotides agree with TRBD2. CDR3 length: 17 residues. The germline gives CDR1 GTSNPN, CDR2 SVGIG (reference sequence). V shed 0 bases and J 7 bases; nucleotides not matched to a gene: 12. CDR3 residues: CAWSVDSGRIFDGELFF. DNA for the CDR3: TGTGCCTGGAGTGTAGACAGCGGGAGGATCTTCGACGGGGAGCTGTTTTTT.

The chain combines TRBV6-5 with TRBJ2-3, with D possibly matching TRBD1 (8 bases). The CDR3 runs to 15 residues. Germline CDR1 reads MNHEY; CDR2 reads SVGAGI. The V end lost 5 bases, the J end lost 5 bases, and 17 bases lay between the germline ends. The CDR3, as DNA: TGTGCCAGCAGTCCACAGGGGGGGGCTAAAGATACGCAGTATTTT. Its protein is CASSPQGGAKDTQYF.

This chain uses TRBV27 with TRBJ2-1; D not certain. V was shortened by 7 bases and J by 0 bases, with 10 bases between the two germline ends. Per germline, CDR1 MNHEY and CDR2 SMNVEV (reference sequence). The CDR3 is 14 residues long. The CDR3 loop is CASTRRSSYNEQFF. CDR3 DNA: TGTGCCAGCACCAGAAGGAGCTCCTACAATGAGCAGTTCTTC.

This chain connects TRBV7-2 to TRBJ2-7; the D call may be TRBD1 or TRBD2 (6 bases each). The CDR3 sequence is 16 residues long. V was pared by 1 base and J by 5 bases, with 18 bases between. The V gene's germline CDR1 is SGHTA and CDR2 FQGNSA. The CDR3 sequence is CASSLGKVLAGDEQYF. The CDR3 DNA follows: TGTGCCAGCAGCTTAGGGAAGGTACTAGCAGGGGACGAGCAGTACTTC.

The J gene is TRBJ2-5, the V gene TRBV11-2, with 7 positions matching TRBD1. Looked up from germline, CDR1 is SGHAT and CDR2 is FQNNGV. V dropped 1 base and J dropped 3; count of bases not matched to a gene: 5. The CDR3 covers 15 residues. The CDR3 sequence is CASSLGFTGEETQYF. CDR3 nucleotides: TGTGCCAGCAGCTTAGGTTTTACAGGGGAAGAGACCCAGTACTTC.

The rearrangement joins TRBV7-9 to TRBJ1-3; D is perhaps TRBD1 (5 bases). V gave up 5 bases and J gave up 3 bases, with 11 bases separating them. The CDR3 is made up of 14 amino acids. Germline CDR1 is SEHNR and CDR2 is FQNEAQ (reference sequence). The CDR3, as DNA: TGTGCCAGCAGCCCCATGGGGGTTGGAAACACCATATATTTT. Protein: CASSPMGVGNTIYF.

The rearrangement links TRBV5-5 to TRBJ1-3; D is unclear. Trimming cost V 2 bases and J 1 base, with 10 bases left between them. This CDR3 region has 15 residues. Per the germline V gene, CDR1 is SGHKS and CDR2 is YYEKEE (reference sequence). Here the CDR3 reads CASSFAGVSGNTIYF. CDR3 bases: TGTGCCAGCAGCTTTGCCGGGGTTTCTGGAAACACCATATATTTT.

The rearrangement uses TRBV9 and TRBJ1-4; weak D call: TRBD1 (6 bases). Trimming stripped 2 bases from V and 7 bases from J, with 12 bases between. The CDR3 contains 14 residues. CDR1 and CDR2 from the germline V gene are SGDLS and YYNGEE. CDR3 bases: TGTGCCAGCAGCGTTGGGACATCCGGTGAAAAACTGTTTTTT. It specifies CASSVGTSGEKLFF.

V gene TRBV19 combines with J gene TRBJ2-3; 8 bases map to TRBD1. The germline V gene encodes CDR1 LNHDA and CDR2 SQIVND (reference sequence). J was trimmed by 2 bases and V by 0 bases; bases with no gene match: 7. The CDR3 is 17 amino acids. The CDR3 sequence is CASSIEVAGGLTDTQYF. CDR3 DNA sequence: TGTGCCAGTAGTATAGAGGTGGCAGGGGGCCTCACAGATACGCAGTATTTT.

The J gene is TRBJ2-6, the V gene TRBV5-1; D is unresolved. Germline values: CDR1 SGHRS, CDR2 YFSETQ. This CDR3 contains 16 residues. With 5 bases removed from V and 0 bases from J, the gap between germline ends came to 12 bases. CDR3 amino acids: CASRKGPGSGANVLTF. DNA for the CDR3: TGCGCCAGCAGAAAAGGCCCTGGCTCTGGGGCCAACGTCCTGACTTTC.

A single count supports this clone. The rearrangement links TRBV14 to TRBJ2-3; weak D call: TRBD1 (6 bases). V dropped 3 bases and J dropped 0 bases, with 13 bases sitting between them. This CDR3 contains 16 residues. Looked up from germline, CDR1 is SGHDN and CDR2 is FVKESK. As DNA, the CDR3 is TGTGCCAGCAGCCATCGCAGGGGATCTAGCACAGATACGCAGTATTTT. This codes for CASSHRRGSSTDTQYF.